This paragraph reports one T cell receptor beta chain. Its matching antigen is unknown. This sample stems from a study of T cells in Graves' hyperthyroidism and ophthalmopathy. Exclusion criteria comprised uncontrolled infection, other autoimmune disease, pregnancy or lactation. Study-wide findings and caveats: Also found in blood were most expanded thyroid clonotypes above 0.001.

Researchers took RNA transcripts and amplified the TCR beta CDR3 regions from them. A first-round RT-PCR of the TCR CDR3 used the HTBI primer set. In TCRdb, the multiplex PCR reads were re-called with MiXCR into one record per CDR3 protein. The repertoire consists of about 640,000 distinct CDR3 sequences, with around 20% occurring once and the leading ten covering about 34%. J was trimmed by 4 bases and V by 0 bases; bases with no gene match: 8. In germline, CDR1 is LGHNA, CDR2 YSLEER. The CDR3 runs 16 residues. Sequencing input: blood. V usage is TRBV4-3 and J usage is TRBJ2-7; the match to TRBD1 covers 8 bases. The sequence derives from a man younger than 45 with Graves' ophthalmopathy. The CDR3 loop reads CASSQDFRDRTYEQYF. The CDR3, as DNA: TGCGCCAGCAGCCAAGACTTCCGGGACAGGACTTACGAGCAGTACTTC.